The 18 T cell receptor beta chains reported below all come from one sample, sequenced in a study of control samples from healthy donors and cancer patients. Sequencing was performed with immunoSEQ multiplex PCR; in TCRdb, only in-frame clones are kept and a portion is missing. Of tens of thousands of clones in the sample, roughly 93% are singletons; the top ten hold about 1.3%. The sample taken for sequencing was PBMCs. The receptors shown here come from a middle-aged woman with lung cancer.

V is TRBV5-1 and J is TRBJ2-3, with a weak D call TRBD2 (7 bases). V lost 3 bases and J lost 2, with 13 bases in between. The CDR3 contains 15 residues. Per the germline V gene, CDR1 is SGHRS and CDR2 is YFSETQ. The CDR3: CASSSPGGLTDTQYF. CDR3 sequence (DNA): TGCGCCAGCAGCTCCCCGGGGGGCCTCACAGATACGCAGTATTTT.

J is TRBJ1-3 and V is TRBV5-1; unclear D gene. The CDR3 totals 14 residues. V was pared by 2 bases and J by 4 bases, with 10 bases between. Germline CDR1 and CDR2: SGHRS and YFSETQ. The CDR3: CASSLGVSGNTIYF. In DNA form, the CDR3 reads TGCGCCAGCAGCTTAGGTGTATCCGGAAACACCATATATTTT.

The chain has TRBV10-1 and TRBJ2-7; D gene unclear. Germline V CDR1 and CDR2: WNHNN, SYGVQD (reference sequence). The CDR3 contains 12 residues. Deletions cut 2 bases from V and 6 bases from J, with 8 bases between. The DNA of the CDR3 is TGCGCCAGCAGTGAGCCGGGTAGCGAGCAGTACTTC. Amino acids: CASSEPGSEQYF.

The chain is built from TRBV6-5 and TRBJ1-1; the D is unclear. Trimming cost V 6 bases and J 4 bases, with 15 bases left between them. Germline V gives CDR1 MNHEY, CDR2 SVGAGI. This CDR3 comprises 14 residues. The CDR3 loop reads CASSKAHSSTEAFF. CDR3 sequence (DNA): TGTGCCAGCAGCAAGGCTCATAGCAGCACTGAAGCTTTCTTT.

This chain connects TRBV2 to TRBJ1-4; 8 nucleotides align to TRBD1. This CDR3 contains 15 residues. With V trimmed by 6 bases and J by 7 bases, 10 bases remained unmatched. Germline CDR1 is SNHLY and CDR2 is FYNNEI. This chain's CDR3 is CASREATGVVEKLFF. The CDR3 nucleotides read TGTGCCAGCAGGGAGGCGACAGGGGTGGTTGAAAAACTGTTTTTT.

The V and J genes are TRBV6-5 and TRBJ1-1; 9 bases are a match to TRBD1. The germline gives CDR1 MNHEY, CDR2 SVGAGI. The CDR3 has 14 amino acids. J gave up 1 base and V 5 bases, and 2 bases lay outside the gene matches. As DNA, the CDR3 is TGTGCCAGCAGTAGGGACAGGGCGAACACTGAAGCTTTCTTT. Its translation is CASSRDRANTEAFF.

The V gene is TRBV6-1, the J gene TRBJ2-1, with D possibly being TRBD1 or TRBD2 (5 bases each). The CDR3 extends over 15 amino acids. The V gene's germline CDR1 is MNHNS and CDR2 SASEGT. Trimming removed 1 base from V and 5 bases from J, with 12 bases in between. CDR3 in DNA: TGTGCCAGCAGTGAAGTTGAAAAGGGACACAATGAGCAGTTCTTC. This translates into CASSEVEKGHNEQFF.

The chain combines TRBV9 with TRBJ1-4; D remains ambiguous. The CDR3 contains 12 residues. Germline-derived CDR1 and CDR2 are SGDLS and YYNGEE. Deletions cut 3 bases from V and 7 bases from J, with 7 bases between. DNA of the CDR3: TGTGCCAGCAGCGGGGTTAGTGAAAAACTGTTTTTT. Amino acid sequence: CASSGVSEKLFF.

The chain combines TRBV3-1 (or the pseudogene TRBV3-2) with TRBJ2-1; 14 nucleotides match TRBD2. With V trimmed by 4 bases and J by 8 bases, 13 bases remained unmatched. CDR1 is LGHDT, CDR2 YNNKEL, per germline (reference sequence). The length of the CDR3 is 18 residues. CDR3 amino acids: CASSRTAPGLAGGDEQFF. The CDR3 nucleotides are TGTGCCAGCAGCCGGACCGCCCCCGGACTAGCGGGGGGCGATGAGCAGTTCTTC.

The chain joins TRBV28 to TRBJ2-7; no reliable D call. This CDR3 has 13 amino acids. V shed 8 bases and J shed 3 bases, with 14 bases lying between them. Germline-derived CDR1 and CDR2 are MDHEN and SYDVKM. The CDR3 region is CASQVNPGYEQYF. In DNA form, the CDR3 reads TGTGCCAGCCAGGTTAACCCCGGCTACGAGCAGTACTTC.

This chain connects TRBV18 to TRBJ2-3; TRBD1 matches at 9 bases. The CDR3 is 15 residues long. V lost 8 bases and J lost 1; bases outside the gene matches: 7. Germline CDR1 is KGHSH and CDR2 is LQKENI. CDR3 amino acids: CASRGQGSGTDTQYF. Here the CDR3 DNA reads TGTGCCAGCAGGGGACAGGGATCAGGCACAGATACGCAGTATTTT. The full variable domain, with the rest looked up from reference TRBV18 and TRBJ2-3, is NAGVMQNPRHLVRRRGQEARLRCSPMKGHSHVYWYRQLPEEGLKFMVYLQKENIIDESGMPKERFSAEFPKEGPSILRIQQVVRGDSAAYFCASRGQGSGTDTQYFGPGTRLTVL.

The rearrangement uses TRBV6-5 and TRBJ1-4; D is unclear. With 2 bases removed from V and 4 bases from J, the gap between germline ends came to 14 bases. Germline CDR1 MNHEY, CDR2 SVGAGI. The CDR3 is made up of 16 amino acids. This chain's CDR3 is CASSYDFGSLNEKLFF. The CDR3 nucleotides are TGTGCCAGCAGTTACGATTTTGGGTCCCTTAATGAAAAACTGTTTTTT.

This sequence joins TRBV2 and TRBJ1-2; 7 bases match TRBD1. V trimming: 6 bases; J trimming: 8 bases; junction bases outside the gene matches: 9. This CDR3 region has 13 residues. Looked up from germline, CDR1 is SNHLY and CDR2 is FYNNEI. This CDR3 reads CASRLEGAGGYTF. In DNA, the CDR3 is TGTGCCAGCAGGCTAGAGGGGGCGGGCGGCTACACCTTC. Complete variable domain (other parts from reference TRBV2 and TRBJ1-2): EPEVTQTPSHQVTQMGQEVILRCVPISNHLYFYWYRQILGQKVEFLVSFYNNEISEKSEIFDDQFSVERPDGSNFTLKIRSTKLEDSAMYFCASRLEGAGGYTFGSGTRLTVV.

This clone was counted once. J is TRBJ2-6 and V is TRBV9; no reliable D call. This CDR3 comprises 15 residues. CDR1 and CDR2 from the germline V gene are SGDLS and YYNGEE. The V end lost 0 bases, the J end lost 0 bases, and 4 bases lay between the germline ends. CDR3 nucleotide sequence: TGTGCCAGCAGCGTAGGTTTCTCTGGGGCCAACGTCCTGACTTTC. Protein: CASSVGFSGANVLTF.

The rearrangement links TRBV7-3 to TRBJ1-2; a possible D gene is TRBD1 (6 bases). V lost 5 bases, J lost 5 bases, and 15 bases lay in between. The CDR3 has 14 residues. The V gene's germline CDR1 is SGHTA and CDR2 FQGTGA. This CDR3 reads CASSPTSQGYGYTF. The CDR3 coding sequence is TGTGCCAGCAGCCCAACATCGCAGGGGTATGGCTACACCTTC.

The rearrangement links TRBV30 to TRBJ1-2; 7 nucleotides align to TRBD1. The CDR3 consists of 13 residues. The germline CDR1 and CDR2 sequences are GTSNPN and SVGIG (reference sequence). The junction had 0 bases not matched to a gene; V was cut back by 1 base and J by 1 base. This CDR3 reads CAWSDRGNYGYTF. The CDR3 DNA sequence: TGTGCCTGGAGTGACAGGGGTAACTATGGCTACACCTTC.

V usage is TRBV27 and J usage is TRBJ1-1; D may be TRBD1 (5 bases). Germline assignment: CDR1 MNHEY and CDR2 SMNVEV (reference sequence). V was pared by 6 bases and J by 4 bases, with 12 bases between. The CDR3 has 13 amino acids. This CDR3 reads CASSQGVVTEAFF. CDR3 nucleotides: TGTGCCAGCAGCCAGGGAGTGGTCACTGAAGCTTTCTTT.

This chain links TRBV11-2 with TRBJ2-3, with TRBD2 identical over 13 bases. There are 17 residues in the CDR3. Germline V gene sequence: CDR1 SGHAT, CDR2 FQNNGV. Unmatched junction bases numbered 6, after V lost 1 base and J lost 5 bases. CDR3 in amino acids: CASSLVTSGGARDTQYF. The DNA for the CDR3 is TGTGCCAGCAGCTTAGTTACTAGCGGGGGGGCGAGAGATACGCAGTATTTT. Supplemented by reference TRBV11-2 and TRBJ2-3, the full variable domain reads EAGVAQSPRYKIIEKRQSVAFWCNPISGHATLYWYQQILGQGPKLLIQFQNNGVVDDSQLPKDRFSAERLKGVDSTLKIQPAKLEDSAVYLCASSLVTSGGARDTQYFGPGTRLTVL.